This entry lists 14 T cell receptor beta chains sequenced from one sample in a study of cytomegalovirus exposure and HLA in healthy donors (TCRdb year 2017). The method behind the library was the immunoSEQ multiplex PCR assay. The multiplex PCR relied on a mix of 60 forward primers for TCR Vbeta segments and 13 reverse primers for TCR Jbeta segments. This is the immuneACCESS table as TCRdb keeps it, with only in-frame sequences that have V and J called. A part of the clones is gone; compared with another copy, unresolved V genes explain less than half, and the rest is unexplained. For this sample the table gives a few hundred thousand clones, of which around 80% were detected only once. The leading ten clones occupy 0.22% of the sample. Sequenced input: PBMCs. The source of these receptors is a girl aged 2-10 years in good health and CMV-seronegative.

This chain connects TRBV18 to TRBJ2-6; D might be TRBD1 (6 bases). Per germline, CDR1 KGHSH and CDR2 LQKENI. V was shortened by 6 bases and J by 4 bases, with 13 bases between the two germline ends. The CDR3 runs to 15 residues. The CDR3 protein is CASSVGTSGANVLTF. DNA for the CDR3: TGTGCCAGCTCGGTTGGGACATCCGGGGCCAACGTCCTGACTTTC.

This chain uses TRBV11-2 with TRBJ2-5, with TRBD2 matching over 8 bases. Germline V gene lookup returns CDR1 SGHAT and CDR2 FQNNGV. The J segment lost 9 bases and the V segment lost 7 bases, leaving 10 bases of the junction unmatched. The CDR3 contains 13 residues. CDR3 region: CASNTGGEGAQYF. As DNA, the CDR3 is TGTGCCAGCAACACCGGGGGGGAAGGGGCCCAGTACTTC.

Turning to this clone: Germline and junction disagree at one end, which may indicate a read error. The CDR3 here is CSAGDRGFLRF. The DNA for the CDR3 is TGCAGTGCTGGGGACAGGGGGTTCCTTCGCTTC. The genes are TRBV20-1 and TRBJ1-2; 11 bases agree with TRBD1. In germline, CDR1 is DFQATT, CDR2 SNEGSKA (reference sequence). The CDR3 loop spans 11 amino acids.

The rearrangement uses TRBV5-4 and TRBJ1-2; 7 bases agree with TRBD1. The V gene end was trimmed by 3 bases and the J gene end by 3 bases; junction bases not matched to a gene: 2. Germline values: CDR1 SGHNT, CDR2 YYREEE (reference sequence). This CDR3 contains 13 residues. CDR3 protein: CASSSTGDYGYTF. DNA of the CDR3: TGTGCCAGCAGCTCCACAGGGGACTATGGCTACACCTTC.

The chain recombines TRBV5-1 with TRBJ1-2; 9 bases align to TRBD1. Germline trimming cut 2 bases from V and 2 bases from J; bases unmatched to any gene: 4. Per the germline V gene, CDR1 is SGHRS and CDR2 is YFSETQ. CDR3 size: 15 residues. The CDR3 sequence: CASSLTGTGNYGYTF. The CDR3 nucleotides read TGCGCCAGCAGCTTAACCGGGACAGGGAACTATGGCTACACCTTC.

This chain links TRBV10-1 with TRBJ2-1; the match to TRBD2 covers 9 bases. The CDR3 loop spans 16 amino acids. Germline CDR1 WNHNN, CDR2 SYGVQD (reference sequence). V lost 3 bases to trimming and J lost 8 bases; unmatched junction nucleotides: 11. The CDR3 coding sequence is TGCGCCAGCAGTGATGATGGGCGGGGGGGCTTAGATGAGCAGTTCTTC. Translated, it gives CASSDDGRGGLDEQFF.

This clone came up a few times. This chain joins TRBV11-2 and TRBJ1-1; tentative D call: TRBD1 (5 bases). The V gene lost 5 bases and the J gene lost 2 bases, with 15 bases spanning the gap. The CDR3 sequence is 15 residues long. CDR1 and CDR2 (germline): SGHAT, FQNNGV. CDR3 nucleotides: TGTGCCAGCAGCGCGACCCTTTGGGGCAACACTGAAGCTTTCTTT. Amino acids: CASSATLWGNTEAFF.

This rearrangement joins TRBV10-1 to TRBJ2-1; possible D gene TRBD1, 5 bases. CDR3 length: 15 residues. The V end was cut by 2 bases, the J end by 0 bases, with 8 bases between. Germline V gene data show CDR1 as WNHNN and CDR2 as SYGVQD (reference sequence). DNA of the CDR3: TGCGCCAGCAGTGAGGGAAGGGGCTCCTACAATGAGCAGTTCTTC. Translation: CASSEGRGSYNEQFF.

This clone was observed a handful of times. The chain combines TRBV5-1 with TRBJ1-2; D is ambiguous. This CDR3 has 12 residues. The V and J ends lost 1 base and 8 bases respectively, with 9 bases between them. Looked up from germline, CDR1 is SGHRS and CDR2 is YFSETQ. The CDR3 region is CASSLPGRGYTF. The CDR3 DNA reads as TGCGCCAGCAGCTTGCCGGGTAGAGGCTACACCTTC.

This clone was counted only a few times. The V and J genes are TRBV6-1 and TRBJ2-5, with TRBD1 matching over 9 bases. V shed 4 bases, J shed 5 bases, and the junction held 5 bases outside the gene matches. CDR1 is MNHNS and CDR2 is SASEGT in the germline V gene. CDR3 size: 14 residues. CDR3 sequence reads: CASSVDRGAETQYF. In DNA form, the CDR3 reads TGTGCCAGCAGTGTGGACAGGGGAGCGGAGACCCAGTACTTC.

The chain combines TRBV6-5 with TRBJ1-1; no clear D gene. Germline CDR1 reads MNHEY; CDR2 reads SVGAGI. Trimming took off 0 bases at V and 1 base at J, with 12 bases between the two ends. This CDR3 spans 16 amino acids. The CDR3 DNA sequence: TGTGCCAGCAGTTACTCCTCGGGAGGAAGGAACACTGAAGCTTTCTTT. Translating it yields CASSYSSGGRNTEAFF.

The chain carries TRBV30 and TRBJ2-2; D gene unclear. Trimming took 0 bases from V and 1 from J, leaving 9 bases between them. This CDR3 is 15 amino acids long. The germline V gene encodes CDR1 GTSNPN and CDR2 SVGIG (reference sequence). This CDR3 is CAWSVGGKNTGELFF. The CDR3 nucleotides are TGTGCCTGGAGTGTAGGCGGAAAGAACACCGGGGAGCTGTTTTTT. Full variable domain (remainder filled in from reference TRBV30 and TRBJ2-2): SQTIHQWPATLVQPVGSPLSLECTVEGTSNPNLYWYRQAAGRGLQLLFYSVGIGQISSEVPQNLSASRPQDRQFILSSKKLLLSDSGFYLCAWSVGGKNTGELFFGEGSRLTVL.

The V gene is TRBV30, the J gene TRBJ1-1; TRBD1 might be the D (5 bases). The CDR3 has 11 amino acids. CDR1 and CDR2 (germline): GTSNPN, SVGIG (reference sequence). V lost 2 bases and J lost 11, with 12 bases in between. This CDR3 is CAWSWGPEAFF. Here the CDR3 DNA reads TGTGCCTGGAGTTGGGGCCCCGAGGCTTTCTTT.

The chain carries TRBV25-1 and TRBJ2-5, with D possibly matching TRBD2 (5 bases). CDR1 MGHDK and CDR2 SYGVNS come from the germline V gene. The CDR3 extends over 13 amino acids. V lost 3 bases and J lost 5, with 10 bases in between. CDR3 region: CASSDPGMETQYF. The CDR3 DNA reads as TGTGCCAGCAGTGACCCGGGGATGGAGACCCAGTACTTC. Together with reference TRBV25-1 and TRBJ2-5, the CDR3 gives the full variable domain: EADIYQTPRYLVIGTGKKITLECSQTMGHDKMYWYQQDPGMELHLIHYSYGVNSTEKGDLSSESTVSRIRTEHFPLTLESARPSHTSQYLCASSDPGMETQYFGPGTRLLVL.